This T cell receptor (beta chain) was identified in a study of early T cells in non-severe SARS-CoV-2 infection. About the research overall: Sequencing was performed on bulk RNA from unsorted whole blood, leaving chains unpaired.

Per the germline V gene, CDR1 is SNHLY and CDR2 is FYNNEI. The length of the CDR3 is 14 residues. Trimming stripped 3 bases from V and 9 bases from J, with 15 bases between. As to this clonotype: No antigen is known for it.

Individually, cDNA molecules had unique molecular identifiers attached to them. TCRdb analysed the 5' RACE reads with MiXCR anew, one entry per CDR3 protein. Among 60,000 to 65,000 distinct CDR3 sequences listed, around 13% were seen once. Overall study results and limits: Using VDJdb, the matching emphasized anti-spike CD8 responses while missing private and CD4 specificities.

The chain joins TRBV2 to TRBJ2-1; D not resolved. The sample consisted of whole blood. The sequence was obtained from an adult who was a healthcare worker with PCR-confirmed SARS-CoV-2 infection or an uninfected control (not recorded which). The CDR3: CASSEARTTGEQFF. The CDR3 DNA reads TGTGCCAGCAGTGAGGCCAGGACCACGGGTGAGCAGTTCTTC. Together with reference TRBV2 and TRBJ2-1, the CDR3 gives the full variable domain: EPEVTQTPSHQVTQMGQEVILRCVPISNHLYFYWYRQILGQKVEFLVSFYNNEISEKSEIFDDQFSVERPDGSNFTLKIRSTKLEDSAMYFCASSEARTTGEQFFGPGTRLTVL.